These T cell receptor beta chains were read from a single sample in a study of blood T cell repertoires in COVID-19. Generated by immunoSEQ multiplex PCR, the TCRdb table keeps only in-frame clones and is missing some. This table holds more than 55,000 clones, around 77% found once. Sequencing was carried out using peripheral blood. These receptors were obtained from a man older than 75 with active or convalescent COVID-19. CDR3s include the opening cysteine and the closing phenylalanine or tryptophan. A D gene is named only where the DNA matches it firmly. Only part of the rows carry a size: once, few, many, or a class if the clone is expanded.

J | V | D | size | CDR3 | DNA
TRBJ1-5 | TRBV19 | TRBD1 | . | CASSMRQGTLFFQPQHF | TGTGCCAGTAGTATGAGACAGGGAACCCTCTTTTTTCAGCCCCAGCATTTT
TRBJ1-4 | TRBV9 | TRBD1 | once | CASSTGGGQLEKLFF | TGTGCCAGCAGCACGGGTGGGGGACAGTTAGAAAAACTGTTTTTT
TRBJ2-2 | TRBV9 | TRBD2 | . | CASSVSGEYTGELFF | TGTGCCAGCAGCGTCAGCGGGGAGTACACCGGGGAGCTGTTTTTT
TRBJ1-6 | TRBV6-5 | TRBD1 | . | CASRTGVGASPLHF | TGTGCCAGCAGGACAGGGGTAGGAGCCTCACCCCTCCACTTT
TRBJ1-1 | TRBV5-4 | . | . | CASSLGVRRSTEAFF | TGTGCCAGCAGCTTGGGGGTGCGGAGGAGCACTGAAGCTTTCTTT
TRBJ2-1 | TRBV7-3 | TRBD2 | . | CASRTSGTTPYNEQFF | TGTGCCAGCAGGACCTCCGGGACTACACCCTACAATGAGCAGTTCTTC
TRBJ2-5 | TRBV4-3 | TRBD2 | . | CASSQGLAGGPGSETQYF | TGCGCCAGCAGCCAAGGACTAGCGGGAGGGCCTGGGTCAGAGACCCAGTACTTC
TRBJ1-3 | TRBV6-5 | TRBD1 | . | CASGGRDRAGNTIYF | TGTGCCAGCGGGGGGAGGGACAGGGCTGGAAACACCATATATTTT
TRBJ2-3 | TRBV19 | TRBD1 | . | CASSETGYYTDTQYF | TGTGCCAGTAGTGAGACAGGGTACTACACAGATACGCAGTATTTT
TRBJ2-1 | TRBV5-5 | TRBD2 | . | CASSQGTSGRRYNEQFF | TGTGCCAGCAGCCAAGGGACTAGCGGGAGAAGGTACAATGAGCAGTTCTTC
TRBJ2-1 | TRBV5-1 | TRBD2 | . | CASSFGTSGGLPEFF | TGCGCCAGCAGCTTCGGGACTAGCGGGGGTTTGCCCGAGTTCTTC
TRBJ2-5 | TRBV9 | TRBD1 | . | CASSDGQGGETQYF | TGTGCCAGCAGCGATGGACAGGGAGGAGAGACCCAGTACTTC
TRBJ1-1 | TRBV9 | TRBD1 | . | CASSVAPEEGTGNTEAFF | TGTGCCAGCAGCGTAGCCCCCGAGGAAGGGACAGGGAACACTGAAGCTTTCTTT
TRBJ1-1 | TRBV4-1 | . | . | CASSRFFSGRTEAFF | TGCGCCAGCAGTCGCTTTTTTTCGGGTCGCACTGAAGCTTTCTTT
TRBJ2-3 | TRBV6-2/TRBV6-3 | . | . | CASSGAGTQYF | TGTGCCAGCAGTGGGGCCGGTACGCAGTATTTT
TRBJ1-3 | TRBV7-9 | . | . | CATTPRGSGNTIYF | TGTGCCACAACCCCCCGGGGATCTGGAAACACCATATATTTT